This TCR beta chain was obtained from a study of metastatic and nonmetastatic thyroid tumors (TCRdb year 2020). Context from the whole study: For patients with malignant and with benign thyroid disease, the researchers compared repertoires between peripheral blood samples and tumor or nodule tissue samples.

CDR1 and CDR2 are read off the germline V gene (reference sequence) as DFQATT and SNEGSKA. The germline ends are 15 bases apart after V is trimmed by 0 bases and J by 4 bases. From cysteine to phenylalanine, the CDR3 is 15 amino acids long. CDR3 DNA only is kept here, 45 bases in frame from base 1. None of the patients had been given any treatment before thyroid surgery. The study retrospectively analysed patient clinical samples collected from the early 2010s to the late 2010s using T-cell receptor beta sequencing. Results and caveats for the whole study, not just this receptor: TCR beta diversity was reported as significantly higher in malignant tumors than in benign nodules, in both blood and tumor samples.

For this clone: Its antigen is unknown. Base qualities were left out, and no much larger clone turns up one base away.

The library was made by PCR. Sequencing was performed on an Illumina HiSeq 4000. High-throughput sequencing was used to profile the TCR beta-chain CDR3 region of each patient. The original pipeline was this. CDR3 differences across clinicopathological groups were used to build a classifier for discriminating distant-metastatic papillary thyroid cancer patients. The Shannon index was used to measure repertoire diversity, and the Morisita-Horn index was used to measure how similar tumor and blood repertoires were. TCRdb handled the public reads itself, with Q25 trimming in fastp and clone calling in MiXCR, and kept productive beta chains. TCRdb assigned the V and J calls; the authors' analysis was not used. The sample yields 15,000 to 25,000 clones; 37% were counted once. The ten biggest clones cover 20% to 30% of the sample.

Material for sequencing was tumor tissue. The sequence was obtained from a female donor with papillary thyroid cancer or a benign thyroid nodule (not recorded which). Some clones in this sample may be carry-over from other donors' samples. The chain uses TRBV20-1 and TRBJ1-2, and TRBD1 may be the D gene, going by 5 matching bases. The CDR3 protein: CSARDRGDPSYGYTF. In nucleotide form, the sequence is TGCAGTGCTAGAGATAGAGGGGACCCCTCCTATGGCTACACCTTC.